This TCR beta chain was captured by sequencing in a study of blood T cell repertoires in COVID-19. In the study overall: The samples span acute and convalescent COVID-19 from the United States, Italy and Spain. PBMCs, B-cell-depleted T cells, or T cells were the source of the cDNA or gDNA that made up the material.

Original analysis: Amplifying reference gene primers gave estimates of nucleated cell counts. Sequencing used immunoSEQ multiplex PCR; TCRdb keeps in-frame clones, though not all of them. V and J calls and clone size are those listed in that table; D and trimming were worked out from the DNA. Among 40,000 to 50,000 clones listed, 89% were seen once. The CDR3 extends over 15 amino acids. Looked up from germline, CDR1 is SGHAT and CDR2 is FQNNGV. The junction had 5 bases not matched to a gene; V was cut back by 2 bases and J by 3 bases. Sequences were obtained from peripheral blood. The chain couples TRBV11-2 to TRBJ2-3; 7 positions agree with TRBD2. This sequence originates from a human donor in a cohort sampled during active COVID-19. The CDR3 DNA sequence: TGTGCCAGCAGCTTAAACGGGGGGAAGACAGATACGCAGTATTTT. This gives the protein CASSLNGGKTDTQYF.